The rows below give T cell receptor beta chains drawn from one sample of a study of T-cell reconstitution after alpha-beta-depleted transplantation in children. TCRdb reanalysed the PCR reads using MiXCR and keeps one entry per CDR3 protein. The sample includes around 440,000 distinct CDR3 sequences, roughly a tenth of them seen just once. The sequencing used PBMCs, collected before TCRalphabeta/CD19-depleted stem cell transplant. Receptor source: a child under 10 years old with inherited bone marrow failure, due to receive a stem cell transplant. Each CDR3 is given with its conserved first and last residue. D genes are given only for firm matches. Clone size is shown for a subset of rows, as once, few, many or a class of expanded clone.

>TRBD2|TRBJ2-5|TRBV29-1|many
TGCAGCGTGCCGGTGGGGGGGTATTGGGAGACCCAGTACTTC
CSVPVGGYWETQYF
>TRBD2|TRBJ2-1|TRBV7-9|many
TGTGCCAGCAGCTTACCGGGAGGGCCGGATGAGCAGTTCTTC
CASSLPGGPDEQFF
>-|TRBJ2-7|TRBV6-2/TRBV6-3|many
TGTGCCAGCAGTTACCCTCGGCTAGTCGGCTACGAGCAGTACTTC
CASSYPRLVGYEQYF
>-|TRBJ2-3|TRBV28|-
TGTGCCAGCAGTTTATCGCTCCTATCGTACCCGGATACGCAGTATTTT
CASSLSLLSYPDTQYF
>TRBD1|TRBJ2-2|TRBV10-3|many
TGTGCCATCGGACCGGGACAGCGCAACACCGGGGAGCTGTTTTTT
CAIGPGQRNTGELFF
>-|TRBJ1-5|TRBV7-2|many
TGTGCCAGCACCGTACAAGGAGGTCAGCCCCAGCATTTT
CASTVQGGQPQHF
>-|TRBJ2-3|TRBV5-1|many
TGCGCCAGCACTGACCACCCCTATGGGACAGATACGCAGTATTTT
CASTDHPYGTDTQYF
>TRBD2|TRBJ2-1|TRBV20-1|many
TGCAGTGCCTATAGCGGGAGATACAATGAGCAGTTCTTC
CSAYSGRYNEQFF
>-|TRBJ1-1|TRBV5-1|many
TGTGCCAGCAGCTTAGGGGTGAACACTGAAGCTTTCTTT
CASSLGVNTEAFF
>-|TRBJ2-2|TRBV7-9|few
TGTGCCAGCAGCTTAAGTCTAAGCCGGGGTGTCACCGGGGAGCTGTTTTTT
CASSLSLSRGVTGELFF
>-|TRBJ2-1|TRBV11-2|few
TGTGCCAGCAGCTCCCCGGCCCTTTCGGTGGGCTCCTACAATGAGCAGTTCTTC
CASSSPALSVGSYNEQFF
>TRBD1|TRBJ1-2|TRBV19|-
TGTGCCAGTAGTATCCCCGGGACAGGGGGCGCCTATGGCTACACCTTC
CASSIPGTGGAYGYTF
>-|TRBJ2-3|TRBV7-2|many
TGTGCCAGCAGCCCTGGGGGGCGGGTCCCGGGGACGCAGTATTTT
CASSPGGRVPGTQYF
>TRBD2|TRBJ2-1|TRBV5-4|few
TGTGCCAGCAGCTTGGTCTGGCCTAGCGGGAGGATCTACAATGAGCAGTTCTTC
CASSLVWPSGRIYNEQFF
>-|TRBJ2-7|TRBV20-1|many
TGCAGTGCTAGCCTTTTGGGCTACGAGCAGTACTTC
CSASLLGYEQYF
>-|TRBJ2-6|TRBV6-5|many
TGTGCCAGCAGTTACTCAGGAGCAGGGGCCAACGTCCTGACTTTC
CASSYSGAGANVLTF
>TRBD2|TRBJ2-7|TRBV20-1|few
TGCAGTGCTAGTAGCGGGAGAGTTTACGAGCAGTACTTC
CSASSGRVYEQYF
>-|TRBJ2-7|TRBV7-2|-
TGTGCCAGCAGCGTGAAGAGCGGCCCCTACGAGCAGTACTTC
CASSVKSGPYEQYF
>-|TRBJ2-7|TRBV7-2|many
TGTGCCAGCAGCTCACTAGCCAAGGTTGCGTACTTC
CASSSLAKVAYF
>-|TRBJ1-1|TRBV7-2|few
TGTGCCAGCAGCTTCGGATGGGGCACTGAAGCTTTCTTT
CASSFGWGTEAFF
>TRBD2|TRBJ2-3|TRBV7-2|many
TGTGCCAGCAGCTTAAGCGGGAGGTTAACAGATACGCAGTATTTT
CASSLSGRLTDTQYF
>TRBD1|TRBJ2-3|TRBV5-4|-
TGTGCCAGCTCAAGGGACAGGGTGGGCCCAGATACGCAGTATTTT
CASSRDRVGPDTQYF
>TRBD1|TRBJ2-7|TRBV7-2|many
TGTGCCAGCAGACGAGGCCGGGGACAGGGAATATACGAGCAGTACTTC
CASRRGRGQGIYEQYF
>TRBD1|TRBJ2-2|TRBV4-3|many
TGCGCCAGCAGCCAAGATGGGGGACAGCCGAACACCGGGGAGCTGTTTTTT
CASSQDGGQPNTGELFF
>-|TRBJ2-3|TRBV20-1|-
TGCAGTGCCGTTGGAGCGGGCGAGGTAGATACGCAGTATTTT
CSAVGAGEVDTQYF
>-|TRBJ1-2|TRBV6-2/TRBV6-3|many
TGTGCCAGCACCTACTTCGGACAGAACTATGGCTACACCTTC
CASTYFGQNYGYTF
>-|TRBJ1-5|TRBV19|few
TGTGCCAGTAGTATTTGGGGTGGACCTTATACCAATCAGCCCCAGCATTTT
CASSIWGGPYTNQPQHF
>TRBD2|TRBJ2-2|TRBV4-3|many
TGCGCCAGCAGCCAAGGGGGACTAGCGGGAGGGCGCACCGGGGAGCTGTTTTTT
CASSQGGLAGGRTGELFF
>TRBD1|TRBJ2-7|TRBV28|many
TGTGCCAGCAGCCCCATGGTGGGACAGGCCTCCTACGAGCAGTACTTC
CASSPMVGQASYEQYF
>TRBD1|TRBJ1-3|TRBV7-9|-
TGTGCCAGCAGCTCCCGGACAGGGCCATCTGGAAACACCATATATTTT
CASSSRTGPSGNTIYF
>-|TRBJ2-1|TRBV27|many
TGTGCCAGCAGTTTACAGGGGACCGGATTTTGGAATGAGCAGTTCTTC
CASSLQGTGFWNEQFF
>TRBD2|TRBJ2-1|TRBV27|many
TGTGCCAGCAGCCATGGTCTAGCGGGAGTGAGGGAGCAGTTCTTC
CASSHGLAGVREQFF
>-|TRBJ2-1|TRBV5-5|-
TGTGCCAGGAGCCCGCCTCAGTACAATGAGCAGTTCTTC
CARSPPQYNEQFF
>TRBD2|TRBJ2-3|TRBV7-2|many
TGTGCCAGCAGACGCAGAGGTAGCGGGAGTGTAGATACGCAGTATTTT
CASRRRGSGSVDTQYF
>-|TRBJ2-1|TRBV11-1|many
TGTGCCAGCACCCCATATCGGTTCAAGGACCGGGCCCCGCGCTCCCATGAGCAGTTCTTC
CASTPYRFKDRAPRSHEQFF
>TRBD1|TRBJ1-5|TRBV20-1|-
TGCAGTGCTAGAGATCGGACAGGGGGCAATCAGCCCCAGCATTTT
CSARDRTGGNQPQHF
>-|TRBJ1-1|TRBV29-1|many
TGCAGCATACCTCAGAGAGGGATGAACACTGAAGCTTTCTTT
CSIPQRGMNTEAFF
>TRBD2|TRBJ2-1|TRBV12-3/TRBV12-4|-
TGTGCCAGCAGTTTAGCGGGGGCTAGCGGGGCCCATGAGCAGTTCTTC
CASSLAGASGAHEQFF
>-|TRBJ2-3|TRBV12-3/TRBV12-4|many
TGTTCCAGCAGTTACGCCCCCGGGAGAGGGCCAGATACGCAGTATTTT
CSSSYAPGRGPDTQYF
>-|TRBJ2-1|TRBV5-1|many
TGCGCCAGCAGCTTGGCGAGGGGGACATACCAGCCTTACAATGAGCAGTTCTTC
CASSLARGTYQPYNEQFF
>-|TRBJ2-1|TRBV12-3/TRBV12-4|many
TGTGCCAGCGACTACAGGGAATCCTACAATGAGCAGTTCTTC
CASDYRESYNEQFF
>-|TRBJ2-7|TRBV7-2|many
TGTGCCAGCAGCTTCACCCCGGGGCGGTTGCGCTCCTACGAGCAGTACTTC
CASSFTPGRLRSYEQYF